These 6 T cell receptor beta chains share one sample of origin, sequenced in a study of OX40 agonist ivuxolimab in advanced cancers. Here immunoSEQ multiplex PCR was the method, and the copy in TCRdb shows in-frame clones only, minus some. The top ten hold 0.86% of the sample, which has about 70,000 clones, about 90% seen once. Sequences were derived from CD4+ or CD8+ T cells sorted from blood, sampled in a trial of the OX40 agonist ivuxolimab. The receptors shown here come from an adult with an advanced solid tumor such as melanoma, head and neck, liver or kidney cancer.

The CDR3 nucleotides are TGCAGCGTCGTTCCGGGACAGGGATACCAGCCCCAGCATTTT. Translation: CSVVPGQGYQPQHF. The chain carries TRBV29-1 and TRBJ1-5, with 9 bases identical to TRBD1. With 6 bases clipped from V and 7 bases from J, the junction kept 10 bases outside the gene matches. Per the germline V gene, CDR1 is SQVTM and CDR2 is ANQGSEA. The CDR3 is 14 residues long.

V is TRBV2 and J is TRBJ2-3; 8 bases are shared with TRBD1. After removal of 6 bases from V and 4 bases from J, the junction contained 6 bases not matched to a gene. Germline V gives CDR1 SNHLY, CDR2 FYNNEI. This CDR3 region has 14 residues. The CDR3 nucleotides read TGTGCCAGCAGGGCCGGACAGGGCTCAGATACGCAGTATTTT. It specifies CASRAGQGSDTQYF.

The table lists this clone with a count of one. The chain combines TRBV5-4 with TRBJ1-5, with D perhaps matching TRBD1 (6 bases). Trimming removed 6 bases at V and 0 bases at J, with 22 bases between. This CDR3 has 18 residues. In germline, CDR1 is SGHNT, CDR2 YYREEE (reference sequence). CDR3 sequence reads: CASTPSTGDTFSNQPQHF. The CDR3 DNA reads as TGTGCCAGCACCCCCTCGACAGGAGATACTTTTAGCAATCAGCCCCAGCATTTT. Drawing the rest from reference TRBV5-4 and TRBJ1-5, the complete variable domain is ETGVTQSPTHLIKTRGQQVTLRCSSQSGHNTVSWYQQALGQGPQFIFQYYREEENGRGNFPPRFSGLQFPNYSSELNVNALELDDSALYLCASTPSTGDTFSNQPQHFGDGTRLSIL.

The genes are TRBV6-5 and TRBJ1-1; D gene unclear. The CDR3 extends over 15 amino acids. In germline, CDR1 is MNHEY, CDR2 SVGAGI. V was trimmed by 2 bases and J by 5 bases, leaving 15 bases between them. The CDR3 DNA follows: TGTGCCAGCAGTTACAATTGGGGAATGCGGACTGAAGCTTTCTTT. The encoded protein is CASSYNWGMRTEAFF.

The chain couples TRBV7-2 to TRBJ1-3; D gene ambiguous. With 5 bases removed from V and 0 bases from J, the gap between germline ends came to 11 bases. Germline CDR1 is SGHTA and CDR2 is FQGNSA. CDR3 length: 15 amino acids. This chain's CDR3 is CASSRDKSSGNTIYF. The CDR3 DNA sequence: TGTGCCAGCAGCCGTGACAAGAGCTCTGGAAACACCATATATTTT.

The chain is built from TRBV6-5 and TRBJ1-1; D is possibly TRBD1 (5 bases). Trimming pared 2 bases from V and 1 base from J, leaving 11 bases between. Germline V lookup: CDR1 MNHEY, CDR2 SVGAGI. The CDR3 has 15 residues. CDR3 loop: CASSYGPGRNTEAFF. The CDR3 region has the DNA TGTGCCAGCAGTTACGGGCCGGGGCGGAACACTGAAGCTTTCTTT.